The rows below give T cell receptor beta chains drawn from one sample of a study of CD8 T cells in ankylosing spondylitis. TCRdb ran MiXCR on the 5' RACE reads and lists one entry per CDR3 protein. The table records hundreds of thousands of distinct CDR3 sequences, roughly an eighth of them present only once. The sequenced sample consisted of blood, either unsorted or a sorted T cell fraction (not recorded which). The receptors stem from a male donor with ankylosing spondylitis. Each CDR3 is given with its conserved first and last residue. D genes are given only for firm matches. Clone size is shown for a subset of rows, as once, few, many or a class of expanded clone.

NA,TRBJ1-2,TRBV29-1,few,TGCAGCGTTGAAGGTTGGAGGGGCGGCTACACCTTC,CSVEGWRGGYTF
NA,TRBJ1-4,TRBV20-1,NA,TGCAGTGCCACTAAAGATCAGCATGAAAAACTGTTTTTT,CSATKDQHEKLFF
TRBD1,TRBJ1-5,TRBV7-2,NA,TGTGCCAGCAGCTCAGGGGGGGCAGGCAATCAGCCCCAGCATTTT,CASSSGGAGNQPQHF
NA,TRBJ2-2,TRBV27,few,TGTGCCAGCAGTTCAAGCCGGCAACTAGTCGGGGAGCTGTTTTTT,CASSSSRQLVGELFF
NA,TRBJ2-1,TRBV5-6,few,TGTGCCAGCAGCTTGGTAGTCTCAAAGTTAATGGGGGAGCAGTTCTTC,CASSLVVSKLMGEQFF
TRBD1,TRBJ1-5,TRBV20-1,NA,TGCAGTGTATACTCGGGGACAGGGGGCTTTCAGCCCCAGCATTTT,CSVYSGTGGFQPQHF
TRBD1,TRBJ2-2,TRBV5-1,many,TGCGCCAGCAGCTTCGACAGGGGGGACACCGGGGAGCTGTTTTTT,CASSFDRGDTGELFF
TRBD2,TRBJ2-5,TRBV20-1,many,TGCAGTGCTAGGAAACTAGCGGGATTGGAGACCCAGTACTTC,CSARKLAGLETQYF
TRBD1,TRBJ1-6,TRBV7-9,NA,TGTGCCAGCAGCTCAGTGCAGGGGGCTTCACCCCTCCACTTT,CASSSVQGASPLHF
TRBD1,TRBJ2-1,TRBV5-1,NA,TGCGCCAGCAGCTTGCTCCCGGGACAGAACAATGAGCAGTTCTTC,CASSLLPGQNNEQFF
TRBD1,TRBJ1-5,TRBV30,NA,TGTGCCTGGAGTGGGGGACAGGGCGGCAATCAGCCCCAGCATTTT,CAWSGGQGGNQPQHF
TRBD1,TRBJ2-5,TRBV7-8,few,TGTGCCAGCAGCACGGGACAGCCTCGTTGGGAGACCCAGTACTTC,CASSTGQPRWETQYF
NA,TRBJ2-7,TRBV13,NA,TGTGCCAGCAGCTTAGGTGACTTCTACGAGCAGTACTTC,CASSLGDFYEQYF
TRBD2,TRBJ2-1,TRBV24-1,few,TGTGCCACCAGTGATCCACTAGCGGGCTTCGACAATGAGCAGTTCTTC,CATSDPLAGFDNEQFF
NA,TRBJ1-5,TRBV14,few,TGTGCCAGCAGCCCATTACAGGAGTATCATTTT,CASSPLQEYHF
NA,TRBJ2-2,TRBV18,many,TGTGCCAGCTCCGACCCGGACACCGGGGAGCTGTTTTTT,CASSDPDTGELFF
TRBD1,TRBJ2-7,TRBV5-1,few,TGCGCCAGCAGCTTAGGGACAGGGCTACACGAGCAGTACTTC,CASSLGTGLHEQYF
NA,TRBJ1-4,TRBV20-1,NA,TGCAGTGCTAGGGTCCCCGTAGGAGAAAAACTGTTTTTT,CSARVPVGEKLFF
TRBD2,TRBJ2-2,TRBV20-1,few,TGCAGTGCTAGAGATCTCCTAGCGGGTGCGAACACCGGGGAGCTGTTTTTT,CSARDLLAGANTGELFF
TRBD2,TRBJ2-1,TRBV7-9,few,TGTGCCAGCAGCTTAGCAGCTAGCGGGATGCTGAATGAGCAGTTCTTC,CASSLAASGMLNEQFF